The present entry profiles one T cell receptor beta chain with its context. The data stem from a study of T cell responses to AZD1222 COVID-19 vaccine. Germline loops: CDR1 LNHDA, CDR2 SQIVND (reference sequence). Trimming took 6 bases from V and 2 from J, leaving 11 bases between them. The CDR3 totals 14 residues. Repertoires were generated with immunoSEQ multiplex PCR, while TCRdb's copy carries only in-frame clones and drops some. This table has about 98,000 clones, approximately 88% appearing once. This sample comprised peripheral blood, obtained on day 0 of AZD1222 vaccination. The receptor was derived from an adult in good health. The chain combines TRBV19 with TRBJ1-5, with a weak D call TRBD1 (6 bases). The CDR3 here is CASSPRQGNQPQHF. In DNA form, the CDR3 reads TGTGCCAGTAGCCCCCGACAGGGCAATCAGCCCCAGCATTTT.